The 27 T cell receptor beta chains presented below share a single source sample, sequenced in a study of persistence of HIV-infected CD4 T cells. Their antigens are not known. Cells were stimulated with overlapping HIV-1 Gag 15-mer peptides. Memory cells lacking CD40L and CD69 with high CD45RO were sorted. This was the immunoSEQ version 4 assay in survey mode. Produced via immunoSEQ multiplex PCR; TCRdb's table is partial and in-frame only. The sample shows approximately 34,000 clones, 82% of them seen only once. The material sequenced was CD4+ T cells sorted from PBMCs after approximately 20-hour stimulation, taken from a patient who received antiretroviral therapy. Receptor source: an adult woman with HIV who was CMV-seropositive.

The V call is TRBV28, the J call TRBJ2-7, with 7 positions matching TRBD1. With V trimmed by 2 bases and J by 2 bases, 9 bases remained unmatched. CDR1 is MDHEN and CDR2 is SYDVKM in the germline V gene. This CDR3 contains 16 residues. The CDR3 DNA reads TGTGCCAGCAGTTTAAATTTAGGGGGCGCGCCCTACGAGCAGTACTTC. This translates into CASSLNLGGAPYEQYF. The variable domain in full, with the rest retrieved from reference TRBV28 and TRBJ2-7, is DVKVTQSSRYLVKRTGEKVFLECVQDMDHENMFWYRQDPGLGLRLIYFSYDVKMKEKGDIPEGYSVSREKKERFSLILESASTNQTSMYLCASSLNLGGAPYEQYFGPGTRLTVT.

A single count supports this clone. The V call is TRBV9, the J call TRBJ1-2, with 7 bases matching TRBD1. CDR1 is SGDLS, CDR2 YYNGEE, per germline. The CDR3 runs 21 residues. J was trimmed by 4 bases and V by 1 base; bases with no gene match: 25. CDR3 sequence reads: CASSVRDLVRTGELSSYGYTF. CDR3 in DNA: TGTGCCAGCAGCGTAAGAGATTTGGTCCGGACAGGTGAATTATCCTCCTATGGCTACACCTTC.

This chain links TRBV7-9 with TRBJ2-1; maybe TRBD2 (6 bases). Germline V CDR1 and CDR2: SEHNR, FQNEAQ (reference sequence). V lost 1 base and J 4 bases, leaving 17 bases between the germline ends. The CDR3 totals 17 residues. The CDR3 here is CASSLDFRTKVYNEQFF. For the CDR3, the DNA is TGTGCCAGCAGCTTAGACTTCCGGACTAAAGTTTACAATGAGCAGTTCTTC.

On this clone: Other DNA sequences in the sample encode the same CDR3. The chain employs TRBV12-3 or TRBV12-4 and TRBJ1-2, with D perhaps matching TRBD1 (5 bases). Between the trimmed V and J ends, which lost 1 base and 5 bases, there was a span of 8 bases. This CDR3 has 13 residues. Here the CDR3 reads CASSLGDGYGYTF. CDR3 DNA sequence: TGTGCCAGCAGTTTAGGGGACGGGTATGGCTACACCTTC.

DNA of the CDR3: TGTGCCAGCAGCGGAACAGGGAGACACGGGGAAGACTACGAGCAGTACTTC. Its protein product is CASSGTGRHGEDYEQYF. This chain joins TRBV11-3 and TRBJ2-7, with a tentative D call TRBD1 (6 bases). Germline CDR1 SGHNT, CDR2 YENEEA. Trimming stripped 5 bases from V and 3 bases from J, with 23 bases between. The CDR3 runs to 17 residues.

The chain is built from TRBV18 and TRBJ2-7, with a weak D call TRBD2 (5 bases). In germline, CDR1 is KGHSH, CDR2 LQKENI. Trimming removed 6 bases from V and 0 bases from J, with 18 bases in between. There are 16 residues in the CDR3. This chain's CDR3 is CASSYGEIKTSYEQYF. CDR3 bases: TGTGCCAGCTCCTACGGGGAAATCAAAACCTCCTACGAGCAGTACTTC.

V and J are TRBV5-6 and TRBJ1-2; TRBD1 might be the D (5 bases). Germline assignment: CDR1 SGHDT and CDR2 YYEEEE. The ends were cut back, 5 bases at V and 0 bases at J, with 11 bases in the middle. The CDR3 has 14 residues. The CDR3 DNA sequence: TGTGCCAGCAGTCCGGGACCCACTAACTATGGCTACACCTTC. It specifies CASSPGPTNYGYTF.

This clone occurred once. V is TRBV19 and J is TRBJ2-7, with 7 bases that match TRBD2. Germline V lookup: CDR1 LNHDA, CDR2 SQIVND (reference sequence). This CDR3 has 14 residues. J was trimmed by 3 bases and V by 10 bases; bases with no gene match: 12. The CDR3 region has the DNA TGTGCCACACGGCCGGTCGGGGGGATCTACGAGCAGTACTTC. This gives the protein CATRPVGGIYEQYF. Variable domain in full (rest from reference TRBV19 and TRBJ2-7): DGGITQSPKYLFRKEGQNVTLSCEQNLNHDAMYWYRQDPGQGLRLIYYSQIVNDFQKGDIAEGYSVSREKKESFPLTVTSAQKNPTAFYLCATRPVGGIYEQYFGPGTRLTVT.

V gene TRBV2 combines with J gene TRBJ2-4, with a possible D match to TRBD1 (5 bases). The CDR3 runs to 17 residues. Trimming pared 4 bases from V and 6 bases from J, leaving 22 bases between. Germline assignment: CDR1 SNHLY and CDR2 FYNNEI. The CDR3, as DNA: TGTGCCAGCAGTGTGTCCGCCCCTAGGGGTTACTTAAACATTCAGTACTTC. This translates into CASSVSAPRGYLNIQYF.

This chain connects TRBV9 to TRBJ1-1, with D perhaps matching TRBD1 (5 bases). Trimming took off 1 base at V and 5 bases at J, with 15 bases between the two ends. The CDR3 extends over 15 amino acids. Germline CDR1 is SGDLS and CDR2 is YYNGEE. CDR3 loop: CASSVLIDGGTEAFF. CDR3 nucleotides: TGTGCCAGCAGCGTATTGATTGACGGGGGGACTGAAGCTTTCTTT.

Here the CDR3 DNA reads TGTGCCAGCAGCCAGTATGCGGGCAATCAGCCCCAGCATTTT. It codes for CASSQYAGNQPQHF. This chain connects TRBV3-1 (or the pseudogene TRBV3-2) to TRBJ1-5; no clear D gene. The V gene lost 3 bases and the J gene lost 2 bases, with 8 bases spanning the gap. CDR1 is LGHDT and CDR2 is YNNKEL in the germline V gene (reference sequence). The length of the CDR3 is 14 residues.

The chain has TRBV25-1 and TRBJ2-3; perhaps TRBD1 as D (7 bases). The CDR3 contains 16 residues. The germline CDR1 and CDR2 sequences are MGHDK and SYGVNS. V was trimmed by 8 bases and J by 2 bases, leaving 20 bases between them. Here the CDR3 reads CASEEGRGAYTDTQYF. In DNA form, the CDR3 reads TGTGCCAGCGAAGAGGGCAGGGGGGCCTACACAGATACGCAGTATTTT.

This clone has a single count. This chain joins TRBV6-7 and TRBJ2-7; a possible D gene is TRBD1 (6 bases). TRBV6-7 is placed among ORFs of uncertain function. V lost 0 bases to trimming and J lost 2 bases, with 20 bases between them. CDR3 length: 18 residues. The CDR3 reads CASSYSGYKTGIPYEQYF. The DNA of the CDR3 is TGTGCCAGCAGTTACTCAGGATATAAGACAGGCATCCCCTACGAGCAGTACTTC.

The chain is built from TRBV5-8 and TRBJ2-7; D is ambiguous. Germline V CDR1 and CDR2: SGHTS, YDEGEE. Deletions cut 0 bases from V and 7 bases from J, with 14 bases between. The CDR3 is 14 residues long. The CDR3 spells CASSLGGTAREQYF. In nucleotides, the CDR3 is TGTGCCAGCAGCTTGGGGGGTACAGCGAGGGAGCAGTACTTC.

V and J are TRBV20-1 and TRBJ1-3; perhaps TRBD1 as D (6 bases). The CDR3 totals 12 residues. Germline assignment: CDR1 DFQATT and CDR2 SNEGSKA (reference sequence). The germline V and J ends were trimmed by 3 bases and 6 bases, with 9 bases remaining between them. CDR3 in DNA: TGCAGTGCTAGTGGGGGCACAAACACCATATATTTT. Protein: CSASGGTNTIYF.

This sequence joins TRBV7-2 and TRBJ1-5; D call uncertain. Germline loops: CDR1 SGHTA, CDR2 FQGNSA. Trimming shortened V by 3 bases and J by 0 bases, and 9 bases separated the two germline ends. The CDR3 has 15 amino acids. CDR3 sequence: CASSFMRDSNQPQHF. CDR3 DNA sequence: TGTGCCAGCAGCTTTATGAGGGATAGCAATCAGCCCCAGCATTTT.

CDR3 sequence (DNA): TGTGCCAGCAGCCCGACCTCCGGGGCCAACGTCCTGACTTTC. Protein sequence: CASSPTSGANVLTF. The chain has TRBV27 and TRBJ2-6; D is undetermined. The V gene's germline CDR1 is MNHEY and CDR2 SMNVEV (reference sequence). V lost 6 bases, J lost 4 bases, and 10 bases lay in between. The CDR3 spans 14 residues.

The V call is TRBV5-1, the J call TRBJ1-1; D is undetermined. With 0 bases removed from V and 2 bases from J, the gap between germline ends came to 8 bases. Germline CDR1 is SGHRS and CDR2 is YFSETQ. The CDR3 sequence is 14 residues long. This CDR3 reads CASSLVGSNTEAFF. The CDR3 DNA reads TGCGCCAGCAGCTTGGTAGGGAGTAACACTGAAGCTTTCTTT.

This clone was recorded a few times. V usage is TRBV3-1 (or the pseudogene TRBV3-2) and J usage is TRBJ2-7, with D maybe TRBD2 (6 bases). Germline V gene lookup returns CDR1 LGHDT and CDR2 YNNKEL (reference sequence). CDR3 length equals 14 residues. V was cut by 3 bases and J by 7 bases, with 16 bases left in between. Here the CDR3 DNA reads TGTGCCAGCAGCCACCAACCCGGGAGTTATGAGCAGTACTTC. It is translated as CASSHQPGSYEQYF.

This clone was seen only a few times. This chain uses TRBV19 with TRBJ2-7; D ambiguous. This CDR3 is built from 12 residues. Germline values: CDR1 LNHDA, CDR2 SQIVND (reference sequence). V lost 3 bases, J lost 8 bases, and 11 bases lay in between. The CDR3 here is CASSIEPSKQYF. The DNA of the CDR3 is TGTGCCAGTAGTATTGAACCCTCTAAGCAGTACTTC.

J is TRBJ2-1 and V is TRBV18, with TRBD2 identical over 9 bases. There are 16 residues in the CDR3. V trimming: 5 bases; J trimming: 8 bases; junction bases outside the gene matches: 13. Germline V gives CDR1 KGHSH, CDR2 LQKENI. CDR3 loop: CASSTGLAPRNDEQFF. The CDR3 region has the DNA TGTGCCAGCTCAACCGGACTAGCGCCTCGGAACGATGAGCAGTTCTTC.

V is TRBV5-1 and J is TRBJ1-1; tentatively, D is TRBD1 (6 bases). Trimming shortened V by 0 bases and J by 4 bases, and 13 bases separated the two germline ends. The V gene's germline CDR1 is SGHRS and CDR2 YFSETQ. The CDR3 totals 15 residues. Here the CDR3 reads CASSLEGQPATEAFF. The CDR3 DNA sequence: TGCGCCAGCAGCTTGGAGGGACAACCGGCCACTGAAGCTTTCTTT.

This sequence joins TRBV28 and TRBJ1-1, with 9 bases matching TRBD1. Germline V gene sequence: CDR1 MDHEN, CDR2 SYDVKM. The CDR3 has 14 amino acids. V was clipped by 3 bases and J by 5 bases; unmatched bases: 4. CDR3 nucleotides: TGTGCCAGCAGTTTGACAGGGGGTTGGACTGAAGCTTTCTTT. Its translation is CASSLTGGWTEAFF. Variable domain in full (rest from reference TRBV28 and TRBJ1-1): DVKVTQSSRYLVKRTGEKVFLECVQDMDHENMFWYRQDPGLGLRLIYFSYDVKMKEKGDIPEGYSVSREKKERFSLILESASTNQTSMYLCASSLTGGWTEAFFGQGTRLTVV.

This clone was detected only once. V gene TRBV7-3 combines with J gene TRBJ2-1; possibly TRBD2 for D (5 bases). With 2 bases removed from V and 1 base from J, the gap between germline ends came to 12 bases. CDR3 length equals 16 residues. Germline V gene sequence: CDR1 SGHTA, CDR2 FQGTGA. The chain's CDR3 is CASSLPEGGSYNEQFF. The CDR3 coding sequence is TGTGCCAGCAGCTTACCAGAGGGTGGATCCTACAATGAGCAGTTCTTC.

This chain connects TRBV3-1 (or the pseudogene TRBV3-2) to TRBJ1-2; possibly TRBD1 for D (5 bases). Trimming took off 0 bases at V and 4 bases at J, with 15 bases between the two ends. Germline V gene lookup returns CDR1 LGHDT and CDR2 YNNKEL (reference sequence). This CDR3 contains 16 residues. Here the CDR3 reads CASSQELGDRGYGYTF. For the CDR3, the DNA is TGTGCCAGCAGCCAAGAGTTGGGGGATCGGGGCTATGGCTACACCTTC.

The chain couples TRBV19 to TRBJ1-5; TRBD1 aligns across 7 bases. Germline V gene data show CDR1 as LNHDA and CDR2 as SQIVND (reference sequence). The CDR3 length is 15 residues. Trimming cost V 6 bases and J 3 bases; bases outside gene matches: 8. In DNA, the CDR3 is TGTGCCAGTAGCCTCGCGGGACAGAACAATCAGCCCCAGCATTTT. This sequence encodes CASSLAGQNNQPQHF.

The rearrangement joins TRBV7-3 to TRBJ2-7; 10 bases agree with TRBD1. Trimming cost V 5 bases and J 2 bases; bases outside gene matches: 6. Per germline, CDR1 SGHTA and CDR2 FQGTGA. The CDR3 sequence is 15 residues long. In DNA, the CDR3 is TGTGCCAGCAGCCAAGGGGGGACAGGGGCCTACGAGCAGTACTTC. Translated: CASSQGGTGAYEQYF.